The next 29 T cell receptor beta chains were all read from a single sample in a study of shared clonotypes between healthy human individuals. Sequencing was performed with immunoSEQ multiplex PCR; in TCRdb, only in-frame clones are kept and a portion is missing. The data hold 2 million to 3 million clones, with 90% to 95% observed a single time. The source material was naive CD4+ T cells from PBMCs. Regarding subset: CD45RA+ positively selected. These receptors all stem from a man younger than 30 in good health. Some clones in this sample may be carry-over from other donors' samples.

The V gene is TRBV27, the J gene TRBJ2-6; D is ambiguous. Germline V CDR1 and CDR2: MNHEY, SMNVEV (reference sequence). The germline V and J ends were trimmed by 3 bases and 4 bases, with 10 bases remaining between them. This CDR3 is built from 15 residues. CDR3 bases: TGTGCCAGCAGTTTGCTGTATAACGGGGCCAACGTCCTGACTTTC. It specifies CASSLLYNGANVLTF.

Regarding this clone: Other DNA sequences within the sample encode an identical CDR3. The genes are TRBV29-1 and TRBJ2-3; 10 bases map to TRBD2. CDR1 is SQVTM, CDR2 ANQGSEA, per germline. The CDR3 loop spans 13 amino acids. After removal of 7 bases from V and 6 bases from J, the junction contained 7 bases not matched to a gene. In DNA, the CDR3 is TGCAGCGGAAGCGGGAGGGCCGTGGATACGCAGTATTTT. Its protein is CSGSGRAVDTQYF.

The gene calls are TRBV27 and TRBJ1-4; 8 bases map to TRBD1. The germline V gene encodes CDR1 MNHEY and CDR2 SMNVEV (reference sequence). V lost 5 bases, J lost 7 bases, and 18 bases stayed unmatched. The CDR3 sequence is 18 residues long. The CDR3 loop is CASSPINFGQGFSEKLFF. DNA of the CDR3: TGTGCCAGCAGTCCAATAAACTTCGGACAGGGATTTTCTGAAAAACTGTTTTTT.

The chain recombines TRBV19 with TRBJ1-5; D may be TRBD1 (5 bases). The CDR3 runs 15 residues. CDR1 and CDR2 (germline): LNHDA, SQIVND (reference sequence). V dropped 3 bases and J dropped 4 bases, with 13 bases sitting between them. This CDR3 reads CASSMLGPTNQPQHF. The CDR3 bases are TGTGCCAGTAGTATGCTGGGACCAACTAATCAGCCCCAGCATTTT.

The V and J genes are TRBV12-2 and TRBJ2-4; the D call in the table, TRBD1, was not verified against the DNA. TRBV12-2 is assigned pseudogene status. The CDR3 contains 19 residues. CDR3 region: CASRRHRDRGFLAKNIQYF. The CDR3 nucleotides are TGTGCAAGTCGGCGACACCGGGACAGGGGGTTTCTCGCCAAAAACATTCAGTACTTC.

This clone was recorded only once. J is TRBJ1-5 and V is TRBV19; a possible D gene is TRBD1 (5 bases). Germline CDR1 reads LNHDA; CDR2 reads SQIVND (reference sequence). V lost 1 base to trimming and J lost 1 base, with 11 bases between them. The CDR3 is 16 residues long. For the CDR3, the DNA is TGTGCCAGTAGTATAGGTCAGGGCGGGAGCAATCAGCCCCAGCATTTT. This gives the protein CASSIGQGGSNQPQHF. Together with reference TRBV19 and TRBJ1-5, the CDR3 gives the full variable domain: DGGITQSPKYLFRKEGQNVTLSCEQNLNHDAMYWYRQDPGQGLRLIYYSQIVNDFQKGDIAEGYSVSREKKESFPLTVTSAQKNPTAFYLCASSIGQGGSNQPQHFGDGTRLSIL.

CDR3 sequence: CASSLPGNYGYTF. CDR3 nucleotides: TGTGCCAGCAGCTTACCAGGAAACTATGGCTACACCTTC. This rearrangement joins TRBV11-1 to TRBJ1-2; D call uncertain. The CDR3 sequence is 13 residues long. Germline V gene lookup returns CDR1 SGHAT and CDR2 FQDESV (reference sequence). The V end was cut by 2 bases, the J end by 2 bases, with 6 bases between.

The chain has TRBV21-1 and TRBJ2-7; the table's D gene call, TRBD1, was not cross checked with the DNA. TRBV21-1 is deemed a pseudogene. The length of the CDR3 is 18 residues. CDR3 loop: CASSKDQQERGQGNEQYF. DNA for the CDR3: TGTGCCAGCAGCAAAGACCAACAGGAGAGGGGGCAGGGAAACGAGCAGTACTTC.

The rearrangement uses TRBV29-1 and TRBJ2-7, with D tentatively TRBD1 (5 bases). The CDR3 totals 14 residues. Germline CDR1 and CDR2: SQVTM and ANQGSEA. The germline V and J ends were trimmed by 4 bases and 2 bases, with 15 bases remaining between them. The CDR3 nucleotides are TGCAGCGTTGGAACTCTAGGGGCCACCTACGAGCAGTACTTC. Protein sequence: CSVGTLGATYEQYF.

CDR3 in DNA: TGTGCCAGCAGCCCCCTCCCGGCAGGAGCCTACAATGAGCAGTTCTTC. Its translation: CASSPLPAGAYNEQFF. This chain connects TRBV7-9 to TRBJ2-1, with unresolved D. Germline CDR1 and CDR2: SEHNR and FQNEAQ (reference sequence). The CDR3 is 16 residues long. V lost 5 bases, J lost 2 bases, and 16 bases lay in between.

The chain employs TRBV27 and TRBJ2-1, with 11 bases aligning to TRBD2. CDR1 MNHEY and CDR2 SMNVEV come from the germline V gene (reference sequence). V shed 3 bases, J shed 2 bases, and the junction held 9 bases outside the gene matches. The CDR3 length is 18 residues. The chain's CDR3 is CASSFPGTSGTAYNEQFF. CDR3 coding DNA: TGTGCCAGCAGTTTCCCCGGGACTAGCGGCACCGCCTACAATGAGCAGTTCTTC.

V and J are TRBV20-1 and TRBJ2-3; TRBD2 matches 7 bases. Germline loops: CDR1 DFQATT, CDR2 SNEGSKA (reference sequence). The CDR3 runs to 11 residues. The V and J ends lost 6 bases and 6 bases, in that order; junction bases with no gene match: 3. CDR3 in DNA: TGCAGTGCCCAAGCGGGGGATACGCAGTATTTT. Translation gives CSAQAGDTQYF.

This chain links TRBV11-1 with TRBJ2-1; 10 bases align to TRBD2. This CDR3 has 17 amino acids. The germline CDR1 and CDR2 sequences are SGHAT and FQDESV (reference sequence). Trimming cost V 1 base and J 1 base; bases outside gene matches: 4. CDR3 region: CASSLGASGSSYNEQFF. CDR3 bases: TGTGCCAGCAGCTTAGGGGCTAGCGGGAGTTCCTACAATGAGCAGTTCTTC. Full variable domain (outside the CDR3, taken from reference TRBV11-1 and TRBJ2-1): EAEVAQSPRYKITEKSQAVAFWCDPISGHATLYWYRQILGQGPELLVQFQDESVVDDSQLPKDRFSAERLKGVDSTLKIQPAELGDSAMYLCASSLGASGSSYNEQFFGPGTRLTVL.

The rearrangement joins TRBV18 to TRBJ2-7; 13 nucleotides align to TRBD2. The V segment lost 5 bases and the J segment 3 bases; nucleotides outside the gene matches: 4. Germline V gene lookup returns CDR1 KGHSH and CDR2 LQKENI. The CDR3 is made up of 15 amino acids. Here the CDR3 DNA reads TGTGCCAGCTCAGGCAGGACTAGCGGGGGCTACGAGCAGTACTTC. Protein sequence: CASSGRTSGGYEQYF.

In this sample, this clone turned up a few times. The sample carries other DNA sequences with the same CDR3. This chain uses TRBV5-1 with TRBJ2-7; D is unclear. The CDR3 is 13 amino acids. V lost 2 bases and J lost 0, with 6 bases in between. CDR1 and CDR2 (germline): SGHRS, YFSETQ. As DNA, the CDR3 is TGCGCCAGCAGCTTCGACAACTCCTACGAGCAGTACTTC. It is translated as CASSFDNSYEQYF. The complete variable domain, with remaining parts taken from reference TRBV5-1 and TRBJ2-7, reads KAGVTQTPRYLIKTRGQQVTLSCSPISGHRSVSWYQQTPGQGLQFLFEYFSETQRNKGNFPGRFSGRQFSNSRSEMNVSTLELGDSALYLCASSFDNSYEQYFGPGTRLTVT.

The rearrangement uses TRBV10-3 and TRBJ2-3, with D perhaps matching TRBD2 (6 bases). The CDR3 covers 14 residues. Trimming shortened V by 6 bases and J by 3 bases, and 13 bases separated the two germline ends. Germline V gene sequence: CDR1 ENHRY, CDR2 SYGVKD. CDR3 sequence reads: CAISRDSPTDTQYF. The CDR3 DNA follows: TGTGCCATCAGCCGGGACTCCCCAACAGATACGCAGTATTTT.

This clone has just one count. V gene TRBV29-1 combines with J gene TRBJ2-5; D is unclear. The CDR3 is 13 amino acids. The V end lost 3 bases, the J end lost 5 bases, and 13 bases lay between the germline ends. The germline V gene encodes CDR1 SQVTM and CDR2 ANQGSEA. The CDR3 nucleotides are TGCAGCGTTGATCCACGGAGACGGGAGACCCAGTACTTC. Translating it yields CSVDPRRRETQYF.

The genes are TRBV28 and TRBJ2-7; D might be TRBD1 or TRBD2, each matching 5 bases. The CDR3 totals 13 residues. Germline V lookup: CDR1 MDHEN, CDR2 SYDVKM. V shed 2 bases and J shed 6 bases, with 11 bases lying between them. The CDR3 region has the DNA TGTGCCAGCAGTTTAGGGACCTCCGGCGAGCAGTACTTC. Encoded protein: CASSLGTSGEQYF. Complete variable domain (other parts from reference TRBV28 and TRBJ2-7): DVKVTQSSRYLVKRTGEKVFLECVQDMDHENMFWYRQDPGLGLRLIYFSYDVKMKEKGDIPEGYSVSREKKERFSLILESASTNQTSMYLCASSLGTSGEQYFGPGTRLTVT.

This chain connects TRBV7-9 to TRBJ2-3, with 12 bases fitting TRBD2. Per the germline V gene, CDR1 is SEHNR and CDR2 is FQNEAQ (reference sequence). Unmatched junction bases numbered 7, after V lost 4 bases and J lost 5 bases. The length of the CDR3 is 16 residues. The CDR3: CASSSSGRAVIDTQYF. In DNA, the CDR3 is TGTGCCAGCAGCTCTAGCGGGAGGGCCGTTATAGATACGCAGTATTTT.

CDR3 residues: CASSPRDGKETQYF. The CDR3 DNA reads as TGCGCCAGCAGCCCAAGAGACGGGAAAGAGACCCAGTACTTC. The V gene is TRBV4-1, the J gene TRBJ2-5, with TRBD2 as a possible D gene (5 bases). Trimming took 4 bases from V and 3 from J, leaving 12 bases between them. The germline CDR1 and CDR2 sequences are MGHRA and YSYEKL. There are 14 residues in the CDR3.

The chain has TRBV28 and TRBJ2-3; no clear D. The CDR3 totals 14 residues. CDR1 MDHEN and CDR2 SYDVKM come from the germline V gene. Trimming pared 3 bases from V and 4 bases from J, leaving 11 bases between. This CDR3 is CASSLAPLADTQYF. In DNA, the CDR3 is TGTGCCAGCAGTTTGGCCCCCCTAGCAGATACGCAGTATTTT.

The chain uses TRBV7-8 and TRBJ2-4, with D possibly being TRBD1 or TRBD2 (5 bases each). The CDR3 is 13 amino acids. Trimming stripped 4 bases from V and 10 bases from J, with 14 bases between. Germline assignment: CDR1 SGHVS and CDR2 FQNEAQ. CDR3 nucleotide sequence: TGTGCCAGCAGCTCCGGACCCGAGGGGATTCAGTACTTC. Translation: CASSSGPEGIQYF.

V and J are TRBV7-6 and TRBJ2-5; perhaps TRBD2 as D (6 bases). CDR1 is SGHVS and CDR2 is FNYEAQ in the germline V gene. V shed 5 bases and J shed 5 bases, with 12 bases lying between them. The CDR3 length is 13 residues. CDR3 nucleotides: TGTGCCAGCAGCCCTTCACGGGGGGAGACCCAGTACTTC. Its protein is CASSPSRGETQYF.

This rearrangement joins TRBV5-4 to TRBJ2-7; D is undetermined. The CDR3 loop spans 15 amino acids. Looked up from germline, CDR1 is SGHNT and CDR2 is YYREEE (reference sequence). Trimming stripped 6 bases from V and 1 base from J, with 17 bases between. This CDR3 is CASKRVESRSYEQYF. The CDR3, as DNA: TGTGCCAGCAAACGGGTGGAATCAAGGTCCTACGAGCAGTACTTC.

This clone came up once. The chain links TRBV30 to TRBJ1-1; D is unclear. The germline gives CDR1 GTSNPN, CDR2 SVGIG (reference sequence). The CDR3 runs to 12 residues. V was pared by 2 bases and J by 7 bases, with 11 bases between. The DNA for the CDR3 is TGTGCCTGGAGTCGGCGCGGGGATGAAGCTTTCTTT. This encodes CAWSRRGDEAFF.

This chain uses TRBV18 with TRBJ2-7; D remains unclear. V lost 0 bases and J lost 5, with 8 bases in between. In germline, CDR1 is KGHSH, CDR2 LQKENI. The CDR3 runs 13 residues. CDR3 region: CASSPPSIHEQYF. The CDR3 DNA is TGTGCCAGCTCACCACCGTCTATCCACGAGCAGTACTTC.

The V and J genes are TRBV7-9 and TRBJ1-1, with 9 bases that match TRBD1. This CDR3 has 18 amino acids. V shed 4 bases and J 0 bases; nucleotides not matched to a gene: 12. Germline values: CDR1 SEHNR, CDR2 FQNEAQ (reference sequence). This CDR3 is CASSYLPGQGFLNTEAFF. The CDR3 DNA reads as TGTGCCAGCAGCTACCTGCCGGGACAGGGCTTTTTGAACACTGAAGCTTTCTTT.

The chain links TRBV7-9 to TRBJ1-5; 7 nucleotides align to TRBD1. The V gene end was trimmed by 4 bases and the J gene end by 5 bases; junction bases not matched to a gene: 2. The CDR3 has 13 residues. CDR1 is SEHNR and CDR2 is FQNEAQ in the germline V gene (reference sequence). CDR3: CASSSGTDQPQHF. The CDR3 bases are TGTGCCAGCAGCTCTGGGACAGATCAGCCCCAGCATTTT.

The V and J genes are TRBV12-5 and TRBJ1-2; 8 positions match TRBD1. This CDR3 contains 14 residues. V lost 2 bases to trimming and J lost 5 bases; unmatched junction nucleotides: 4. The germline V gene has CDR1 LGHNT and CDR2 FRNRAP. CDR3 sequence (DNA): TGTGCTAGTGGTTTGCAGGGGGCAGGGTATGGCTACACCTTC. As protein: CASGLQGAGYGYTF.